This T cell receptor (beta chain) was recorded in a study of shared clonotypes between healthy human individuals. Generated by immunoSEQ multiplex PCR, the TCRdb table keeps only in-frame clones and is missing some. The data hold over a million clones, with roughly 96% observed a single time. V lost 4 bases, J lost 6 bases, and 12 bases lay in between. Germline loops: CDR1 WSHSY, CDR2 SAAADI. There are 14 residues in the CDR3. Sequencing was performed on naive CD4+ T cells sorted from blood. As to subset: CD45RA+ positively selected. This receptor was obtained from a man aged 25-45 years in good health. The rearrangement links TRBV10-2 to TRBJ2-2; D possibly corresponds to TRBD1 (6 bases). CDR3 amino acids: CASSANRAPGELFF. In nucleotides, the CDR3 is TGCGCCAGCAGTGCAAACAGGGCGCCCGGGGAGCTGTTTTTT.